Listed below are T cell receptor beta chains from one sample, sequenced in a study of shared clonotypes between healthy human individuals. Assay used: immunoSEQ multiplex PCR; TCRdb lists only in-frame clones, some missing. The table records over 2 million clones, about 90% of them present only once. Specimen: naive CD4+ T cells from PBMCs. The receptors stem from a man aged 18 to 29 in good health. Some clones in this sample may be carry-over from other donors' samples. CDR3s include the opening cysteine and the closing phenylalanine or tryptophan. Each record gives: CDR3 DNA, CDR3 protein, D gene, J gene, clone size, V gene. The D gene is left open where the match is weak. Where a row states a size, it is once, few, many or the class of an expanded clone; other rows omit it.

DNA: TGTGCCAGCAGCCTCCGCGCGGGATCGGGGGAGCTGTTTTTT; CDR3: CASSLRAGSGELFF; D: .; J: TRBJ2-2; size: .; V: TRBV7-3
DNA: TGTGCCAGTAGTCGTCTAGCGGGTGGGAGCTCCTACAATGAGCAGTTCTTC; CDR3: CASSRLAGGSSYNEQFF; D: TRBD2; J: TRBJ2-1; size: .; V: TRBV19
DNA: TGTGCCAGCAGCCAGGCAGGGGGCACCGGGGAGCTGTTTTTT; CDR3: CASSQAGGTGELFF; D: TRBD1; J: TRBJ2-2; size: .; V: TRBV14
DNA: TGTGCCAGCAGCCAAGATCTTAGCGGGCACCCTAGCACAGATACGCAGTATTTT; CDR3: CASSQDLSGHPSTDTQYF; D: TRBD2; J: TRBJ2-3; size: .; V: TRBV14
DNA: TGTGCCAGCCTGGCGGGTGCGAACACTGAAGCTTTCTTT; CDR3: CASLAGANTEAFF; D: .; J: TRBJ1-1; size: .; V: TRBV6-1
DNA: TGTGCCAGCACCTCAGGGGTAAACACTGAAGCTTTCTTT; CDR3: CASTSGVNTEAFF; D: .; J: TRBJ1-1; size: .; V: TRBV7-6
DNA: TGTGCCAGCAGTTACTCGCGAGGGCAGACTTATGGCTACACCTTC; CDR3: CASSYSRGQTYGYTF; D: .; J: TRBJ1-2; size: .; V: TRBV6-6
DNA: TGTGCCAGCAGGCAAACTAGCGGGTCCTACGAGCAGTACTTC; CDR3: CASRQTSGSYEQYF; D: TRBD2; J: TRBJ2-7; size: .; V: TRBV6-1
DNA: TGTGCCAGCACCTGGGAGGGTTCGGCCGGGGAGCTGTTTTTT; CDR3: CASTWEGSAGELFF; D: TRBD2; J: TRBJ2-2; size: .; V: TRBV28
DNA: TGTGCCAGCAGTGGACAGGGCGGGGGTCAGCCCCAGCATTTT; CDR3: CASSGQGGGQPQHF; D: TRBD1; J: TRBJ1-5; size: .; V: TRBV2
DNA: TGCGCCAGCAGCCCCCGGCTAGCGGGTGAGGATGAGCAGTTCTTC; CDR3: CASSPRLAGEDEQFF; D: TRBD2; J: TRBJ2-1; size: .; V: TRBV4-3
DNA: TGTGCCAGCAGCTTAGGACAGACGCCCCAGCATTTT; CDR3: CASSLGQTPQHF; D: .; J: TRBJ1-5; size: .; V: TRBV7-3
DNA: TGTGCCAGCAGCTTCTCGATGAACACTGAAGCTTTCTTT; CDR3: CASSFSMNTEAFF; D: .; J: TRBJ1-1; size: .; V: TRBV7-9
DNA: TGTGCCTGGAGTGCGACGCCGGGGTGGTCGGGCCAGCCCCAGCATTTT; CDR3: CAWSATPGWSGQPQHF; D: .; J: TRBJ1-5; size: few; V: TRBV30
DNA: TGTGCCAGCTCACCACCGTCGAGGGAGACCCAGTACTTC; CDR3: CASSPPSRETQYF; D: .; J: TRBJ2-5; size: .; V: TRBV18
DNA: TGTGCCAGCAGCTGGAAAGAAGGGACTAGCGGGAGAGGTGAGCAGTTCTTC; CDR3: CASSWKEGTSGRGEQFF; D: TRBD2; J: TRBJ2-1; size: .; V: TRBV5-6
DNA: TGCGCCAGCAGCTTGGCGTCGAGGGAGGAAGAGACCCAGTACTTC; CDR3: CASSLASREEETQYF; D: .; J: TRBJ2-5; size: .; V: TRBV5-1
DNA: TGTGCCAGCAGTTTCCTTCCGGGAGGGGAGCTGTTTTTT; CDR3: CASSFLPGGELFF; D: .; J: TRBJ2-2; size: .; V: TRBV5-8
DNA: TGTGCCAGCAGTTTATCTCCACCCGCCGCTAGCGGGAGAGGTGACACAGATACGCAGTATTTT; CDR3: CASSLSPPAASGRGDTDTQYF; D: TRBD2; J: TRBJ2-3; size: .; V: TRBV28
DNA: TGTGCCAGCAGCGACCGGGACAGGGGGCGTGGGGAGCTGTTTTTT; CDR3: CASSDRDRGRGELFF; D: TRBD1; J: TRBJ2-2; size: once; V: TRBV9
DNA: TGTGCCAGCAGCTCCATAGCGTTGGTAGCCGAGCAGTACTTC; CDR3: CASSSIALVAEQYF; D: .; J: TRBJ2-7; size: .; V: TRBV7-2
DNA: TGTGCCAGCAGTCCCGGGGACAGGGGGACCACTGAAGCTTTCTTT; CDR3: CASSPGDRGTTEAFF; D: TRBD1; J: TRBJ1-1; size: .; V: TRBV28
DNA: TGTGCCAGCTCACCAGCAGGGGGCAATGAGCAGTTCTTC; CDR3: CASSPAGGNEQFF; D: TRBD1; J: TRBJ2-1; size: .; V: TRBV18
DNA: TGCGCCAGCAGCCTGGCACAGGGTGGAGCCGGGGAGCTGTTTTTT; CDR3: CASSLAQGGAGELFF; D: .; J: TRBJ2-2; size: .; V: TRBV5-1
DNA: TGTGCCAGCAGCACAACTAGCGGGATCTACGAGCAGTACTTC; CDR3: CASSTTSGIYEQYF; D: TRBD2; J: TRBJ2-7; size: .; V: TRBV5-4
DNA: TGTGCCAGCAGTTACGACCACTCTACTCGTCGGGAGCAGTTCTTC; CDR3: CASSYDHSTRREQFF; D: .; J: TRBJ2-1; size: few; V: TRBV6-5
DNA: TGTGCCAGCAGCTTGGACCCAATACCCACTGAAGCTTTCTTT; CDR3: CASSLDPIPTEAFF; D: .; J: TRBJ1-1; size: .; V: TRBV5-4
DNA: TGTGCCAGCTTCCAAGGGGGCAGGAACACCGGGGAGCTGTTTTTT; CDR3: CASFQGGRNTGELFF; D: TRBD1; J: TRBJ2-2; size: .; V: TRBV18
DNA: TGTGCCATCAGTGAGGAGGGGTTGGGCTACAATGAGCAGTTCTTC; CDR3: CAISEEGLGYNEQFF; D: .; J: TRBJ2-1; size: .; V: TRBV10-3
DNA: TGTGCCAGCTCATCGCTAGCGGGAGTGGCTGGGGCCAACGTCCTGACTTTC; CDR3: CASSSLAGVAGANVLTF; D: TRBD2; J: TRBJ2-6; size: .; V: TRBV18
DNA: TGTGCCAGAAGCGTGACAGGGGGCCCCTCCCACGAGCAGTACTTC; CDR3: CARSVTGGPSHEQYF; D: TRBD1; J: TRBJ2-7; size: .; V: TRBV5-3
DNA: TGTGCCAGCAGTTTCCAGCGGCGGGACACGTCTCGCGAGCAGTACTTC; CDR3: CASSFQRRDTSREQYF; D: .; J: TRBJ2-7; size: .; V: TRBV28
DNA: TGTGCCAGCAGACCCGCCGGACGAAGCTACACCTTC; CDR3: CASRPAGRSYTF; D: .; J: TRBJ1-2; size: once; V: TRBV28
DNA: TGTGCCAGCAGCCCTAGGGGACGTAGGCCCCAAGAGACCCAGTACTTC; CDR3: CASSPRGRRPQETQYF; D: .; J: TRBJ2-5; size: .; V: TRBV28
DNA: TGTGCCAGCAGTTCGAATAAGGAAGAGACCCAGTACTTC; CDR3: CASSSNKEETQYF; D: .; J: TRBJ2-5; size: .; V: TRBV6-5
DNA: TGCAGTGTATCAGGGAATGGCTACACCTTC; CDR3: CSVSGNGYTF; D: .; J: TRBJ1-2; size: .; V: TRBV20-1
DNA: TGTGCCAGCAGTCGGACCCTACCCACTGAAGCTTTCTTT; CDR3: CASSRTLPTEAFF; D: .; J: TRBJ1-1; size: .; V: TRBV28